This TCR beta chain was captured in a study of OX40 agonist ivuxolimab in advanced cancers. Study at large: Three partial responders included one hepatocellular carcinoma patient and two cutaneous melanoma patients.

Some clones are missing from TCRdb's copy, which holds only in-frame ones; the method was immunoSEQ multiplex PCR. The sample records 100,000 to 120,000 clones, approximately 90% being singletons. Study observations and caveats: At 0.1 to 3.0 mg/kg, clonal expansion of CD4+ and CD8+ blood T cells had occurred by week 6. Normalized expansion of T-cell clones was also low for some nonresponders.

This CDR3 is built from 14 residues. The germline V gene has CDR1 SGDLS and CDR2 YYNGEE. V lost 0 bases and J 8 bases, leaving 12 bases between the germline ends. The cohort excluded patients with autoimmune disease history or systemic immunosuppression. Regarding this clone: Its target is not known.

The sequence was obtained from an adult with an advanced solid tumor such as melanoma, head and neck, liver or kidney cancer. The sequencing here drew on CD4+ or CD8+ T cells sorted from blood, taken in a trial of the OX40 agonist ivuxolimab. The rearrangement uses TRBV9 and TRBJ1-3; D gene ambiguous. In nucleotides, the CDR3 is TGTGCCAGCAGCGTAGGTGGGGAGGTAGACACCATATATTTT. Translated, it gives CASSVGGEVDTIYF. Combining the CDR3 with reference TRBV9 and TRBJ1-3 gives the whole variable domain DSGVTQTPKHLITATGQRVTLRCSPRSGDLSVYWYQQSLDQGLQFLIQYYNGEERAKGNILERFSAQQFPDLHSELNLSSLELGDSALYFCASSVGGEVDTIYFGEGSWLTVV.